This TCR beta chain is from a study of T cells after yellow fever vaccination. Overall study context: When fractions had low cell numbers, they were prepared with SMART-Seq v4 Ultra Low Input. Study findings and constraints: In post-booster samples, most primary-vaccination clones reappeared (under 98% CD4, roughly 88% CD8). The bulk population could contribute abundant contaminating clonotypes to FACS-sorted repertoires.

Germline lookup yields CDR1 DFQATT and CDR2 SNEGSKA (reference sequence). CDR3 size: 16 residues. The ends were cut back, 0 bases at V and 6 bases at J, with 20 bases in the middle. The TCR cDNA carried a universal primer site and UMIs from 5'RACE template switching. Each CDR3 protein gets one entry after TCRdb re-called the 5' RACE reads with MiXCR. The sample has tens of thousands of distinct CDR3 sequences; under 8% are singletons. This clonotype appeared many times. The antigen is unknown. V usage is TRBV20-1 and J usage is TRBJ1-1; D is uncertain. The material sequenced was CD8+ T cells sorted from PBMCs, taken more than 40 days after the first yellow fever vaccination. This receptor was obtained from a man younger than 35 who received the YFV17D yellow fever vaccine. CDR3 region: CSARDRREPIDPEAFF. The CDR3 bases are TGCAGTGCTAGAGATCGAAGGGAACCCATTGACCCTGAAGCTTTCTTT.